Sequencing of this T cell receptor beta chain was carried out in a study of CD8+ T cells in alopecia areata. Study as a whole: Each of the treated patients was given oral tofacitinib, 5 to 10 mg twice daily, for moderate-to-severe alopecia areata.

Individuals with alopecia areata gave both lesional scalp punch biopsies and peripheral blood for collection. After isolation, RNA underwent reverse transcription to generate cDNA as the sequencing template. Clones were sequenced by immunoSEQ multiplex PCR, and TCRdb holds only the in-frame ones, with some missing. This sample carries 9,500 to 15,000 clones, 50% to 65% of them seen once, and the ten largest clones take around an eighth. As for this clone: Its antigen remains unknown.

The CDR3 runs to 16 residues. The ends were cut back, 3 bases at V and 1 base at J, with 12 bases in the middle. CDR1 LGHNA and CDR2 YSLEER come from the germline V gene. Whole-study findings and limits: Resident alphabeta T cells of normal skin are also sequenced in scalp samples. Scalp lesions, especially in alopecia totalis/universalis, had higher clonality than normal scalp.

This clonotype was sampled from a human donor with alopecia areata. This chain joins TRBV4-3 and TRBJ2-2, with D hard to call. Sequenced: skin. CDR3 protein: CASSQPPFGNTGELFF. Here the CDR3 DNA reads TGCGCCAGCAGCCAGCCCCCGTTCGGGAACACCGGGGAGCTGTTTTTT.